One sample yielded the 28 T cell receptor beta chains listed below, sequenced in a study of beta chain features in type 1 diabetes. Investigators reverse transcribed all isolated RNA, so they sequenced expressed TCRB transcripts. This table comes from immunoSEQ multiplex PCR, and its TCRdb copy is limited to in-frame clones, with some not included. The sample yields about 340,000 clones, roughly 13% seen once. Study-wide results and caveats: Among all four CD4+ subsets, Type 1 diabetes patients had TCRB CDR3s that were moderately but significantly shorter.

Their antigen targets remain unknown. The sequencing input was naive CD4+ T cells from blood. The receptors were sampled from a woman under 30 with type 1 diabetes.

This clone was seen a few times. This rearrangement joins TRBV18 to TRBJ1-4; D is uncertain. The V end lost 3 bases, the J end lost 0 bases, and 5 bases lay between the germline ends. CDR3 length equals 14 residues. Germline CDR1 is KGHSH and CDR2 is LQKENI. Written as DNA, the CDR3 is TGTGCCAGCTCACCTCGGTCAACTAATGAAAAACTGTTTTTT. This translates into CASSPRSTNEKLFF.

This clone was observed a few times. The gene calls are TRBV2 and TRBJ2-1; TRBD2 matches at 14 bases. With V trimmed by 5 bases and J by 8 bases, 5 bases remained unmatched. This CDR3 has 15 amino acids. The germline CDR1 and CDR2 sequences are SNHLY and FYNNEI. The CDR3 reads CASSRLAGGLYEQFF. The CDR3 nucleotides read TGTGCCAGCAGTAGACTAGCGGGAGGGTTATATGAGCAGTTCTTC.

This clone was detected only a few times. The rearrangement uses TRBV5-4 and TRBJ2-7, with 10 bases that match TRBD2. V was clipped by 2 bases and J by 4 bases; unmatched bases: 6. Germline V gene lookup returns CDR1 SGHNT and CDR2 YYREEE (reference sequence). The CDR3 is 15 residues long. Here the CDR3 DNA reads TGTGCCAGCAGCTTAACAGCGGGAGGGATTTACGAGCAGTACTTC. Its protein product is CASSLTAGGIYEQYF.

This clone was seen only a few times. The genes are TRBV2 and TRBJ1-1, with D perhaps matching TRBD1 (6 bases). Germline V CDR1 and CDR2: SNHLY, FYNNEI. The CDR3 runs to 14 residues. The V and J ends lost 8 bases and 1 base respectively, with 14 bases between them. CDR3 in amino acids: CASGQQGPNTEAFF. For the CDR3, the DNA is TGTGCCAGCGGCCAACAGGGACCGAACACTGAAGCTTTCTTT.

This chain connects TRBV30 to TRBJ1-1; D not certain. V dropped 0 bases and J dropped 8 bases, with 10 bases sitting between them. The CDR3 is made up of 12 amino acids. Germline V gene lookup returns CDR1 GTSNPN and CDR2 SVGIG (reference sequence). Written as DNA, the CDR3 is TGTGCCTGGAGTGTACGAGTTTTGGAAGCTTTCTTT. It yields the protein CAWSVRVLEAFF.

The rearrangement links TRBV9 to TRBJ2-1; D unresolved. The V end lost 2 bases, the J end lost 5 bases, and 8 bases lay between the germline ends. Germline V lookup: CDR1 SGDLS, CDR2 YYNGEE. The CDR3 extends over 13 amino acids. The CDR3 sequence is CASSVGGNNEQFF. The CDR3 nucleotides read TGTGCCAGCAGCGTTGGCGGAAACAATGAGCAGTTCTTC. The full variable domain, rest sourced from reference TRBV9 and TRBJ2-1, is DSGVTQTPKHLITATGQRVTLRCSPRSGDLSVYWYQQSLDQGLQFLIQYYNGEERAKGNILERFSAQQFPDLHSELNLSSLELGDSALYFCASSVGGNNEQFFGPGTRLTVL.

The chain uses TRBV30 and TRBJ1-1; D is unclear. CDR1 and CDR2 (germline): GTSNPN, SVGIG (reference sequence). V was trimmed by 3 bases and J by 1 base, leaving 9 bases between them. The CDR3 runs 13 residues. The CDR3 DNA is TGTGCCTGGAGGGTAACATCGAACACTGAAGCTTTCTTT. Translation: CAWRVTSNTEAFF. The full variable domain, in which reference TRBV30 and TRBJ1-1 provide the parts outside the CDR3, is SQTIHQWPATLVQPVGSPLSLECTVEGTSNPNLYWYRQAAGRGLQLLFYSVGIGQISSEVPQNLSASRPQDRQFILSSKKLLLSDSGFYLCAWRVTSNTEAFFGQGTRLTVV.

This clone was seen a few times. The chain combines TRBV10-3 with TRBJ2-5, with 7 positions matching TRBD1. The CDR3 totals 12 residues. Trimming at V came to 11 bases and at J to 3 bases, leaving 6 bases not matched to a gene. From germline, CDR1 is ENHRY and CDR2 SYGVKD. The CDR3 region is CAAGTDKETQYF. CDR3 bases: TGTGCCGCCGGGACAGACAAAGAGACCCAGTACTTC.

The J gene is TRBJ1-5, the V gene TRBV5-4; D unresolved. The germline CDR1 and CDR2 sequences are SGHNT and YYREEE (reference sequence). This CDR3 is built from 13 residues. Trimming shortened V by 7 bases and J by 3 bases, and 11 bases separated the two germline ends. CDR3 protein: CASRQDLNQPQHF. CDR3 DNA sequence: TGTGCCAGCCGGCAGGATCTCAATCAGCCCCAGCATTTT.

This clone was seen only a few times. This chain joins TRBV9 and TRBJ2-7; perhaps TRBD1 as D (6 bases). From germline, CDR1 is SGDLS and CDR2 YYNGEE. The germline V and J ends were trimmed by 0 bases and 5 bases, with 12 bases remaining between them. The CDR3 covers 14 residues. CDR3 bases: TGTGCCAGCAGCGTAGCGGTCAGGGGCGACGAGCAGTACTTC. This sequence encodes CASSVAVRGDEQYF.

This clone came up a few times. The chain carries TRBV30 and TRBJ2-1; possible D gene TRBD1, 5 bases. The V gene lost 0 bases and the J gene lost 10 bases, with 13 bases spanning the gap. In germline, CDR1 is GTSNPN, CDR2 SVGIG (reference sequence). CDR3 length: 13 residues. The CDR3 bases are TGTGCCTGGAGTGTAGTGGGGCTTGGGGAGCAGTTCTTC. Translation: CAWSVVGLGEQFF.

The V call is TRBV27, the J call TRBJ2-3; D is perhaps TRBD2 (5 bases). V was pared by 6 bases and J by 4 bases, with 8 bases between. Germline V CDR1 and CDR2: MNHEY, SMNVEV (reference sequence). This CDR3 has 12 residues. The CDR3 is CASRRAADTQYF. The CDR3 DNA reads TGTGCCAGCAGGAGGGCCGCAGATACGCAGTATTTT.

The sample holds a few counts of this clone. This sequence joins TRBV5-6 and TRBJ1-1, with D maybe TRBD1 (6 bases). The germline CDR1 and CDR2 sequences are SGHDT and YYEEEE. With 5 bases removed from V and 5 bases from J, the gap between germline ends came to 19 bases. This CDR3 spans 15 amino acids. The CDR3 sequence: CASRRRPGHGTEAFF. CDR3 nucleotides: TGTGCCAGCAGACGAAGGCCGGGACATGGAACTGAAGCTTTCTTT.

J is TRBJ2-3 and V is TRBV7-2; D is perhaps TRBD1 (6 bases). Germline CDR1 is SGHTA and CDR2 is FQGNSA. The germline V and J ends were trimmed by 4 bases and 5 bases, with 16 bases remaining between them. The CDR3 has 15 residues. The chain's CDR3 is CASSSGQLRIDTQYF. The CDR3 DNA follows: TGTGCCAGCAGCTCAGGACAGTTAAGGATAGATACGCAGTATTTT.

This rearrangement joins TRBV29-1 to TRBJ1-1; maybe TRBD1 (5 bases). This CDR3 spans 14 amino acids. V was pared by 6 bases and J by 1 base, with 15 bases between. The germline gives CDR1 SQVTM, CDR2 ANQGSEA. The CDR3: CSVGLLGTNTEAFF. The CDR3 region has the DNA TGCAGCGTGGGACTTTTGGGGACGAACACTGAAGCTTTCTTT.

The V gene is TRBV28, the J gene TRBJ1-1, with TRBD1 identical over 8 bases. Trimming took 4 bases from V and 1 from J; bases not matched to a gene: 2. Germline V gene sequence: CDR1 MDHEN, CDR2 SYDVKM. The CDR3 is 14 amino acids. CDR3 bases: TGTGCCAGCAGTTCCGGACAGGGGAACACTGAAGCTTTCTTT. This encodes CASSSGQGNTEAFF.

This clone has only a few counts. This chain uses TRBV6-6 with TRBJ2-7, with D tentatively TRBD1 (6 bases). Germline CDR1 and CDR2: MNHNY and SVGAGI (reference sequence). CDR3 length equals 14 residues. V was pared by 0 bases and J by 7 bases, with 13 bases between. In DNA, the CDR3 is TGTGCCAGCAGTTACTCGCTACAGGGTAGGGAGCAGTACTTC. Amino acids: CASSYSLQGREQYF.

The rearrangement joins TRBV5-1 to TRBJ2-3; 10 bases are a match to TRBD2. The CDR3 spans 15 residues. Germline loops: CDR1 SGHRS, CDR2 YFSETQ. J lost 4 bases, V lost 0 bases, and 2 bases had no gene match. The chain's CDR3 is CASSLDGLAADTQYF. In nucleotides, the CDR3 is TGCGCCAGCAGCTTGGACGGACTAGCGGCAGATACGCAGTATTTT.

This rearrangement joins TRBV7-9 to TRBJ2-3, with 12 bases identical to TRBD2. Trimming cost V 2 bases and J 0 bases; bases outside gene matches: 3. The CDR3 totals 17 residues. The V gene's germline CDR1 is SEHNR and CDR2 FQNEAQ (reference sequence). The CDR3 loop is CASSLRLAGGSTDTQYF. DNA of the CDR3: TGTGCCAGCAGCTTACGTCTAGCGGGAGGGAGCACAGATACGCAGTATTTT.

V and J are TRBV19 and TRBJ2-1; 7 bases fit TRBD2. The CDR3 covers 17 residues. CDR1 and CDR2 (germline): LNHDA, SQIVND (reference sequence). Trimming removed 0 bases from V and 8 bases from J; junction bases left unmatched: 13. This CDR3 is CASSIDQGGRFKDEQFF. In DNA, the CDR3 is TGTGCCAGTAGTATAGATCAGGGCGGGAGATTTAAGGATGAGCAGTTCTTC.

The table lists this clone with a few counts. This CDR3 reads CASSRTEGYGYTF. CDR3 DNA sequence: TGTGCCAGCAGCCGAACGGAGGGCTATGGCTACACCTTC. The chain links TRBV5-4 to TRBJ1-2; no firm D call. Between the trimmed V and J ends, which lost 4 bases and 4 bases, there was a span of 11 bases. The V gene's germline CDR1 is SGHNT and CDR2 YYREEE (reference sequence). The CDR3 contains 13 residues.

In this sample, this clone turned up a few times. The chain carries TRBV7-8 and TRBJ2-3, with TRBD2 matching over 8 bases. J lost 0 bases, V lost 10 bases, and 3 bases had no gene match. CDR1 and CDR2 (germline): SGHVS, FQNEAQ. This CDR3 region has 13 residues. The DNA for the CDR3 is TGTGCCACGGGGGGGAGTAGCACAGATACGCAGTATTTT. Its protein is CATGGSSTDTQYF.

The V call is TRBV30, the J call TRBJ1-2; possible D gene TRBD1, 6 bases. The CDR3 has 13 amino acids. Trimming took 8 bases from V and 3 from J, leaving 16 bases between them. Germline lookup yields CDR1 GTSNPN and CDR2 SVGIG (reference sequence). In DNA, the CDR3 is TGTGCCCGGAAGGGAGGGGGGGACTATGGCTACACCTTC. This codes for CARKGGGDYGYTF.

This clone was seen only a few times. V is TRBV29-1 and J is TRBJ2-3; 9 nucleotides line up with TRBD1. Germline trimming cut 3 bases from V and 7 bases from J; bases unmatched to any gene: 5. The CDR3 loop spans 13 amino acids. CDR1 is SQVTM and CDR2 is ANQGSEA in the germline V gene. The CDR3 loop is CSVEGQGRNTQYF. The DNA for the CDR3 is TGCAGCGTTGAGGGACAGGGTAGGAATACGCAGTATTTT.

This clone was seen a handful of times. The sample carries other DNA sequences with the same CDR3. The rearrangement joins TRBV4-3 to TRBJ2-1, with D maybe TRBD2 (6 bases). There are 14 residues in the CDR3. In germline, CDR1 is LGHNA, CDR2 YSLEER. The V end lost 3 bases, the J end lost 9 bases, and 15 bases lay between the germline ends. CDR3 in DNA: TGCGCCAGCAGCCAGGGTCGGGGGTTCGGTGAGCAGTTCTTC. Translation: CASSQGRGFGEQFF.

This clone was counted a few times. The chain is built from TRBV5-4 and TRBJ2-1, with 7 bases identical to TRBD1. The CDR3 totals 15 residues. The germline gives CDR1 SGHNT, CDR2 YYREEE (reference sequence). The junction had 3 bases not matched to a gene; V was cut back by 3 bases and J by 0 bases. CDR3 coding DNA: TGTGCCAGCAGCTGGGACAGAAGCTCCTACAATGAGCAGTTCTTC. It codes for CASSWDRSSYNEQFF.

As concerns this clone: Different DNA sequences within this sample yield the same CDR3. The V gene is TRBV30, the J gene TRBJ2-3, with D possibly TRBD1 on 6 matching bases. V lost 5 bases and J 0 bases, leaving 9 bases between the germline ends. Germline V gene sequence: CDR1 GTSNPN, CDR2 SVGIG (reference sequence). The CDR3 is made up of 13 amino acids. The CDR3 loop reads CAWRTASTDTQYF. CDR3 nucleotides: TGTGCCTGGCGGACAGCTAGCACAGATACGCAGTATTTT.

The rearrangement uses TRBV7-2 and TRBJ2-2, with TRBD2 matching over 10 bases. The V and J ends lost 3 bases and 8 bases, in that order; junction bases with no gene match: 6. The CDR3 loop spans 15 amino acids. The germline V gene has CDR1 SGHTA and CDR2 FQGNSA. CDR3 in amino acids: CASSLISGRLGELFF. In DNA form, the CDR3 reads TGTGCCAGCAGCTTGATTAGCGGGAGGTTAGGGGAGCTGTTTTTT.